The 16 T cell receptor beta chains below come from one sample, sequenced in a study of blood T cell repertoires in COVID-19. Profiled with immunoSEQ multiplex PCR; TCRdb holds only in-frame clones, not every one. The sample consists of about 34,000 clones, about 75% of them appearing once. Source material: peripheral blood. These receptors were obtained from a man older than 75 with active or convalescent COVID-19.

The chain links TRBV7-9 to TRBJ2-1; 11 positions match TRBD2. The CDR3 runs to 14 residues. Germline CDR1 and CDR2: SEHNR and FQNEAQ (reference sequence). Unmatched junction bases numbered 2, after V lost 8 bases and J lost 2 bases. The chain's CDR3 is CASETSGAYNEQFF. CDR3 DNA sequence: TGTGCCAGCGAGACTAGCGGGGCCTACAATGAGCAGTTCTTC.

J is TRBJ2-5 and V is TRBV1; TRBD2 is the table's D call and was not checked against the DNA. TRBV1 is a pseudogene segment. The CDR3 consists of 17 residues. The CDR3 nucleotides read TGCACCAGCAGCCGACTAGCGGGACGCCGACGTCAAGAGACCCAGTACTTC. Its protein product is CTSSRLAGRRRQETQYF.

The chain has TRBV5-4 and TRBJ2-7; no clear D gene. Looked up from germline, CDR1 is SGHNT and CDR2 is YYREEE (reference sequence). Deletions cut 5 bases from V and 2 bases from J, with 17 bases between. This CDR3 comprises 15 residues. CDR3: CASRPTPPAAYEQYF. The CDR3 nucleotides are TGTGCCAGCAGACCTACCCCGCCGGCGGCCTACGAGCAGTACTTC.

The CDR3 sequence: CSDSIAGGYNEQFF. The CDR3 coding sequence is TGCAGCGATAGCATAGCGGGAGGGTACAATGAGCAGTTCTTC. The chain links TRBV29-1 to TRBJ2-1; TRBD2 matches at 11 bases. CDR3 length: 14 amino acids. V lost 7 bases, J lost 4 bases, and 6 bases stayed unmatched. Looked up from germline, CDR1 is SQVTM and CDR2 is ANQGSEA.

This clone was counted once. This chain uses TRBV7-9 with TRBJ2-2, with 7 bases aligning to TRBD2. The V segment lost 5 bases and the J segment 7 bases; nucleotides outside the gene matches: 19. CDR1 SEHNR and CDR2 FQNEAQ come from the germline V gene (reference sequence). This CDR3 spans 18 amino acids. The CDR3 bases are TGTGCCAGCAGCCCCCCTAGCGGCAGGAAGGTTGAAATCGGGGAGCTGTTTTTT. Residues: CASSPPSGRKVEIGELFF.

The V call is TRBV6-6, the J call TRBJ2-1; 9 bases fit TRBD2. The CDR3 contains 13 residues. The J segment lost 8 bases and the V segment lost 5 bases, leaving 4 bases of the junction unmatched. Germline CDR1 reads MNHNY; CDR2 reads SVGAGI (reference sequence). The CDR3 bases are TGTGCCAGCAGTAAACGACTAGCGGATGAGCAGTTCTTC. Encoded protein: CASSKRLADEQFF.

The CDR3 is CASSLGQGASTEAFF. The DNA of the CDR3 is TGTGCCAGCAGCTTAGGCCAGGGGGCGAGCACTGAAGCTTTCTTT. The rearrangement links TRBV7-2 to TRBJ1-1; TRBD1 aligns across 8 bases. With V trimmed by 1 base and J by 4 bases, 5 bases remained unmatched. Germline V CDR1 and CDR2: SGHTA, FQGNSA. CDR3 size: 15 residues.

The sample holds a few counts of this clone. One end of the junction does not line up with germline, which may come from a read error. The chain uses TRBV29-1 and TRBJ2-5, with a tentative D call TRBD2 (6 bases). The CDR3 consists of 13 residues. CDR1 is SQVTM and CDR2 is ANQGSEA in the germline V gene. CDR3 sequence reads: CSVKDGTGETQYF. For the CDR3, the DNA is TGCAGCGTTAAAGACGGGACTGGAGAGACCCAGTACTTC.

The CDR3 DNA reads as TGTGCCAGCAGTAGCGGGACTAGCGGGAGGTTGTCAGATACGCAGTATTTT. Amino acids: CASSSGTSGRLSDTQYF. V and J are TRBV6-2 or TRBV6-3 and TRBJ2-3; 15 bases fit TRBD2. CDR1 is MNHEY, CDR2 SVGEGT, per germline. CDR3 length: 17 amino acids. V was pared by 5 bases and J by 4 bases, with 7 bases of the junction left unmatched.

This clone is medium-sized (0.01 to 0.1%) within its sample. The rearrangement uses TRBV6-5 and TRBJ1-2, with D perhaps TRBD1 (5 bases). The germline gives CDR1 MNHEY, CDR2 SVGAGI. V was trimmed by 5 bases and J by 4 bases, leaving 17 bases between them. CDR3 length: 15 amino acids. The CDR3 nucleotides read TGTGCCAGCAGTCAATTACTCGGGGGAACCTATGGCTACACCTTC. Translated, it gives CASSQLLGGTYGYTF.

The CDR3 DNA sequence: TGTGCCAGCAGTTCAATGACTCAACAACTGTTTTTT. Translating gives CASSSMTQQLFF. The chain has TRBV12-3 or TRBV12-4 and TRBJ1-4; unclear D gene. The length of the CDR3 is 12 residues. V was pared by 4 bases and J by 12 bases, with 12 bases between.

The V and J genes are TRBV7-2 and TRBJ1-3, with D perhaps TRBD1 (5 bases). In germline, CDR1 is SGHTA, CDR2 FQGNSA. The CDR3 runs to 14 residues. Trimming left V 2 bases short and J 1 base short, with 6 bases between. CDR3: CASSLRGSGNTIYF. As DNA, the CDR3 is TGTGCCAGCAGCTTAAGGGGATCTGGAAACACCATATATTTT. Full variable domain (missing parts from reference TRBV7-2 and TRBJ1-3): GAGVSQSPSNKVTEKGKDVELRCDPISGHTALYWYRQSLGQGLEFLIYFQGNSAPDKSGLPSDRFSAERTGGSVSTLTIQRTQQEDSAVYLCASSLRGSGNTIYFGEGSWLTVV.

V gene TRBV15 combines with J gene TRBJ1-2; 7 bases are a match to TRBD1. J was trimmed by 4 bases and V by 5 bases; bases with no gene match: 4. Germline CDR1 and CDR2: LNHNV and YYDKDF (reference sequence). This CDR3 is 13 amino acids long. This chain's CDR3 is CATSPGGGYGYTF. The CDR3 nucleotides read TGTGCCACCAGCCCAGGGGGTGGCTATGGCTACACCTTC.

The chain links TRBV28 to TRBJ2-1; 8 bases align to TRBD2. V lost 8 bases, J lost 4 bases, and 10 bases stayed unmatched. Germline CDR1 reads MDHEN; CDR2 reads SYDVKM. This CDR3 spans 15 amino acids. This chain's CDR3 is CASSEPGLGYNEQFF. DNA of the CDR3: TGTGCCAGCTCAGAGCCGGGACTAGGGTACAATGAGCAGTTCTTC.

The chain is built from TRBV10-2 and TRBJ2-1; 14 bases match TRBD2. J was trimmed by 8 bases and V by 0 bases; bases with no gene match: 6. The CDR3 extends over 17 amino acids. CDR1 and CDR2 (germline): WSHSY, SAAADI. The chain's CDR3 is CASSESLTSGRGDEQFF. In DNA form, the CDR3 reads TGCGCCAGCAGTGAGTCCCTGACTAGCGGGAGGGGCGATGAGCAGTTCTTC.

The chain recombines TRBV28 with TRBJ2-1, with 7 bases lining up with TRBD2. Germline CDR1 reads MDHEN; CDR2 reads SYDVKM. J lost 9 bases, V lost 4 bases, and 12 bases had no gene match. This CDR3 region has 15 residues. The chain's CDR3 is CASSSGLEPVVEQFF. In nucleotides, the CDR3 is TGTGCCAGCAGTTCAGGACTAGAGCCCGTAGTTGAGCAGTTCTTC.